This T cell receptor beta chain was captured by sequencing in a study of a mutant IDH1 vaccine in newly diagnosed glioma. TCRdb's copy holds only in-frame clones and misses some; the assay was immunoSEQ multiplex PCR. The sample consists of approximately 50,000 clones, around 83% of them appearing once. Notes on this clone: The antigen remains undetermined.

Time point specified: week 47, end of study. Each vaccine dose was 300 ug of mutant IDH1 20-mer peptide, with topical imiquimod. This receptor was identified in a woman aged 50 to 60 with glioma. The sample in question was PBMCs, obtained from a glioma patient whose treatment included an IDH1 peptide vaccine.

The CDR3 reads CASSRNGFSGAFF. The CDR3 nucleotides are TGCGCCAGCAGCCGCAATGGGTTCTCAGGAGCTTTCTTT. The rearrangement joins TRBV5-1 to TRBJ1-1; D gene unclear. The CDR3 contains 13 residues. Trimming pared 4 bases from V and 10 bases from J, leaving 17 bases between. Per germline, CDR1 SGHRS and CDR2 YFSETQ.